This T cell receptor beta chain originates from a study of tissue T cells after allogeneic stem cell transplantation. Overall study findings and caveats: Across patients, clones rarely overlapped, yet motif clusters were shared tissue-specifically. Tissue-detected TCR repertoire was only partly captured by blood and spleen T cells.

Profiled with immunoSEQ multiplex PCR; TCRdb holds only in-frame clones, not every one. The profile shows some 540 clones, more than 65% of them singletons. Adult allogeneic hematopoietic cell transplant recipients with steroid-refractory graft-versus-host disease were prospectively enrolled for research autopsy. A remark on this clone: Its antigen remains unknown.

The specimen was skin, collected at autopsy. This receptor was obtained from a male patient aged 35-75 years with steroid-refractory graft-versus-host disease after an allogeneic stem cell transplant. Some T cells may be supplied by the graft donor.

The DNA of the CDR3 is TGTGCCAGTAGTCCGTGGACAGGGAATAACGAGCAGTACTTC. Its translation: CASSPWTGNNEQYF. The rearrangement joins TRBV19 to TRBJ2-7; 8 nucleotides match TRBD1. The CDR3 length is 14 residues. V shed 5 bases, J shed 5 bases, and the junction held 8 bases outside the gene matches. Germline lookup yields CDR1 LNHDA and CDR2 SQIVND (reference sequence). Full variable domain (remainder filled in from reference TRBV19 and TRBJ2-7): DGGITQSPKYLFRKEGQNVTLSCEQNLNHDAMYWYRQDPGQGLRLIYYSQIVNDFQKGDIAEGYSVSREKKESFPLTVTSAQKNPTAFYLCASSPWTGNNEQYFGPGTRLTVT.